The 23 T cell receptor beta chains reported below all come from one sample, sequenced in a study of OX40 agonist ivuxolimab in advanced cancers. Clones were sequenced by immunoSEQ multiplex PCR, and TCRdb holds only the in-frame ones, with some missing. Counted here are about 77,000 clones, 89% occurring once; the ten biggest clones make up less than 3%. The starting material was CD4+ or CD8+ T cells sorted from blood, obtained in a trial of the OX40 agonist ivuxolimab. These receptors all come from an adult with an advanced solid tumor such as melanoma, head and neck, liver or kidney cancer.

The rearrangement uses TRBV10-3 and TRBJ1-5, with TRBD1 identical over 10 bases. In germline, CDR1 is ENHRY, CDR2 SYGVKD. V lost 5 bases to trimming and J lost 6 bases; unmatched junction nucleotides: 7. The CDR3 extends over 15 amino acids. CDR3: CAISTETGGGQPQHF. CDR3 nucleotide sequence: TGTGCCATCAGTACAGAGACAGGGGGCGGTCAGCCCCAGCATTTT.

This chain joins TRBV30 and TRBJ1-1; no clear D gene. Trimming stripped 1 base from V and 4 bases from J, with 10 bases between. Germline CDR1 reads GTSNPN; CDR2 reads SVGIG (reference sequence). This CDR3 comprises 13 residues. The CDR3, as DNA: TGTGCCTGGAGTGCTCAGGTATTCACTGAAGCTTTCTTT. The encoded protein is CAWSAQVFTEAFF.

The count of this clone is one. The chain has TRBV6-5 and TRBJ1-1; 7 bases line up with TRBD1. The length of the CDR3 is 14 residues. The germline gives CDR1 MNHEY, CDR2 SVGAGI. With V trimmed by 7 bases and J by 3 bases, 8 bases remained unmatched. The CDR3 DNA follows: TGTGCCAGCACCCCAGGGGGGCGAGACACTGAAGCTTTCTTT. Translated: CASTPGGRDTEAFF.

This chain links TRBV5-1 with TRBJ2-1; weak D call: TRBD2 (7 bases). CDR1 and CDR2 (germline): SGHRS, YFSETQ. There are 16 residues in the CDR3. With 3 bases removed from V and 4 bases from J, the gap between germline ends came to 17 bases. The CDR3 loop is CASSSGGPIIYNEQFF. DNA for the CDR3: TGCGCCAGCAGCTCCGGGGGGCCGATTATATACAATGAGCAGTTCTTC.

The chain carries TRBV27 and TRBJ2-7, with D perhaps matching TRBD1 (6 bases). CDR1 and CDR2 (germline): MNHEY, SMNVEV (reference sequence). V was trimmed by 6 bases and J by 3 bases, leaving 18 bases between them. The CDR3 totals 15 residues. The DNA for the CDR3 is TGTGCCAGCAGGAAGGACAGATCGGGCTTCTACGAGCAGTACTTC. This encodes CASRKDRSGFYEQYF.

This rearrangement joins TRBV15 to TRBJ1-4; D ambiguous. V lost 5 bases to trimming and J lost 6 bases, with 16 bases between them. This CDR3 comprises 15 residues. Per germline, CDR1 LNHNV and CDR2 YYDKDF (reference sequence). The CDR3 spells CATSGIGEHDEKLFF. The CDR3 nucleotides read TGTGCCACCAGCGGGATCGGGGAGCATGATGAAAAACTGTTTTTT.

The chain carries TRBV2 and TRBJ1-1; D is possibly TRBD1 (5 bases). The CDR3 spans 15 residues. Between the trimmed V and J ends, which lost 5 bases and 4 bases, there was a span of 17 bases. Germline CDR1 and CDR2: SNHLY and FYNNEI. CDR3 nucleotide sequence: TGTGCCAGCAGTAACTCCGGGACTCCGAGCACTGAAGCTTTCTTT. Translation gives CASSNSGTPSTEAFF.

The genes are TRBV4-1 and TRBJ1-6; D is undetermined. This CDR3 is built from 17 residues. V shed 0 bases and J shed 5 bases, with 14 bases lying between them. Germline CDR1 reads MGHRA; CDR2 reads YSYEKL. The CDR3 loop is CASSQDRAPQDNSPLHF. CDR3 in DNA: TGCGCCAGCAGCCAAGATCGGGCTCCTCAAGATAATTCACCCCTCCACTTT.

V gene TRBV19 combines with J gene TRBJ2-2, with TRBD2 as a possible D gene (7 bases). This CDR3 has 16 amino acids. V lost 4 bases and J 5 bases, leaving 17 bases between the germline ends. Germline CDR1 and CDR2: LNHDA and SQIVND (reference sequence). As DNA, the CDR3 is TGTGCCAGTAGTAGGCCGGGGGGCGTGAGAACCGGGGAGCTGTTTTTT. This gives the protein CASSRPGGVRTGELFF.

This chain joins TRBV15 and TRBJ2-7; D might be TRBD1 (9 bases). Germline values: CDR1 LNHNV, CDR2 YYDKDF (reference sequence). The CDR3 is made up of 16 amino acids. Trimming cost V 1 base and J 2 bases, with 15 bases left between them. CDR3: CATSRAGGDRAYEQYF. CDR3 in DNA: TGTGCCACCAGCAGAGCCGGGGGGGACAGGGCCTACGAGCAGTACTTC.

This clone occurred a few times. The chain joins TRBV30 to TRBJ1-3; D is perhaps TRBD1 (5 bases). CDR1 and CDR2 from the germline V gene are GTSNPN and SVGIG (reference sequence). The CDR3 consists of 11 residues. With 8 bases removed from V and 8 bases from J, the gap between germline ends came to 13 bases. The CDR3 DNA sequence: TGTGCCGCCGGGACGGGAGACACCATATATTTT. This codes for CAAGTGDTIYF.

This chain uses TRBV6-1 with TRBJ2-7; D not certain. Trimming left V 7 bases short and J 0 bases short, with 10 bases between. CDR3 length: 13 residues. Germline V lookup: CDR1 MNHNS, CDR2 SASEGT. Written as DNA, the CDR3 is TGTGCCAGCAACCAGGTGGACTCCTACGAGCAGTACTTC. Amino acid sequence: CASNQVDSYEQYF.

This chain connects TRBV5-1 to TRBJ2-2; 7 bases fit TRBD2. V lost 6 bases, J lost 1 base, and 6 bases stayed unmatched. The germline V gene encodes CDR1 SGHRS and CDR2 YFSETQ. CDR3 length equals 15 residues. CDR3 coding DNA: TGCGCCAGCACAAGGGGAGGGATGAACACCGGGGAGCTGTTTTTT. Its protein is CASTRGGMNTGELFF.

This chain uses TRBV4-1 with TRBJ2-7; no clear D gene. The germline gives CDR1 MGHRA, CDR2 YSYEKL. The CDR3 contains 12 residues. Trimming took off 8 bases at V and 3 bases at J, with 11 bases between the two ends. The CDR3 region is CASQDGYYEQYF. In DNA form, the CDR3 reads TGCGCCAGCCAGGACGGATACTACGAGCAGTACTTC.

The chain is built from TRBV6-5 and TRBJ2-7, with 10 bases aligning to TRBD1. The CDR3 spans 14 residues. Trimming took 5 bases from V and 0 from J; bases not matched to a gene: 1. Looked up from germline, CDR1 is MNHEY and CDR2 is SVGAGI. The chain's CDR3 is CASSRTGGSYEQYF. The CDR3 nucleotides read TGTGCCAGCAGTCGGACAGGGGGCTCCTACGAGCAGTACTTC.

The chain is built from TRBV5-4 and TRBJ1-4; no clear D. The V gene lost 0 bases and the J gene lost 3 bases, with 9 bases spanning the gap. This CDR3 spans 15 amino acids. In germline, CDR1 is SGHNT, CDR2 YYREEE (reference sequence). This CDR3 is CASSLGRQANEKLFF. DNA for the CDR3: TGTGCCAGCAGCTTGGGGCGGCAGGCTAATGAAAAACTGTTTTTT.

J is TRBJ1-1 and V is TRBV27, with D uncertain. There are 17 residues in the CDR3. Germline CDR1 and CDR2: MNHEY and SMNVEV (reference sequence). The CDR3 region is CYLAMGIVYIMNTEAFF. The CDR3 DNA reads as TGTTACCTGGCGATGGGAATAGTGTATATCATGAACACTGAAGCTTTCTTT.

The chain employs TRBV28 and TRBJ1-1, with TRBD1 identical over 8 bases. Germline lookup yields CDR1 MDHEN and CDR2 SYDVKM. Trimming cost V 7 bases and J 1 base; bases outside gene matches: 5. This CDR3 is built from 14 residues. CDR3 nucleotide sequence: TGTGCCAGCACCCCAGGGGGCGGGAACACTGAAGCTTTCTTT. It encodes CASTPGGGNTEAFF.

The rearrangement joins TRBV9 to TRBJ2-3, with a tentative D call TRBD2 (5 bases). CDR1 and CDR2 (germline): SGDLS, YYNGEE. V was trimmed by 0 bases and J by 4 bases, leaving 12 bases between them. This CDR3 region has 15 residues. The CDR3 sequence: CASSVAGGRPDTQYF. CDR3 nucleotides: TGTGCCAGCAGCGTAGCTGGCGGGCGCCCAGATACGCAGTATTTT.

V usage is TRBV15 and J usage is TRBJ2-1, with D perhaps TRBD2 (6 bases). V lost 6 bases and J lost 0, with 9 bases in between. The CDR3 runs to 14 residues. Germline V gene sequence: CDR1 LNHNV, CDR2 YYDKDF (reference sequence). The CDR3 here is CATRGGDSYNEQFF. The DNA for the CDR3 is TGTGCCACCAGGGGCGGGGACTCCTACAATGAGCAGTTCTTC.

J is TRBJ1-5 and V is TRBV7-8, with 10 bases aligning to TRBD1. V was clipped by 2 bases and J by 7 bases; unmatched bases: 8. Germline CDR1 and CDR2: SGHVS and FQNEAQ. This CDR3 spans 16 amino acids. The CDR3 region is CASSLSLGTGDQPQHF. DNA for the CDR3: TGTGCCAGCAGCTTAAGTCTCGGGACAGGGGACCAGCCCCAGCATTTT.

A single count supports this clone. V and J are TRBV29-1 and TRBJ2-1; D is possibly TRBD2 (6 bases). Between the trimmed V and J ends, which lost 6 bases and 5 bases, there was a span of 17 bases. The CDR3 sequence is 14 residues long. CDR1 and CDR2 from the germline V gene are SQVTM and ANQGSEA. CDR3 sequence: CSVGSRAQHNEQFF. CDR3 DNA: TGCAGCGTCGGGAGCCGGGCCCAACACAATGAGCAGTTCTTC.

CDR3 sequence (DNA): TGCAGCGTTGAAGACCGGGGGAAACAAGAGACCCAGTACTTC. Amino acid sequence: CSVEDRGKQETQYF. V gene TRBV29-1 combines with J gene TRBJ2-5, with a weak D call TRBD2 (6 bases). Germline values: CDR1 SQVTM, CDR2 ANQGSEA. Deletions cut 0 bases from V and 2 bases from J, with 10 bases between. The CDR3 runs 14 residues.